These 18 T cell receptor beta chains came from one sample sequenced in a study of cytomegalovirus exposure and HLA in healthy donors (dated by TCRdb to the late 2010s). Libraries came from the immunoSEQ multiplex PCR assay. The multiplex PCR relied on a mix of 60 forward primers for TCR Vbeta segments and 13 reverse primers for TCR Jbeta segments. What TCRdb holds here is the immuneACCESS table cut down to in-frame rearrangements. Part of the clones is not present; checked against another copy, under half of the missing clones reflect an unresolved V gene, and the others are unexplained. For this sample there are around 260,000 clones; 80% appear just once. Approximately 0.3% of the sample goes to the ten largest clones. The sequenced sample consisted of PBMCs. All receptors derive from a girl aged 2 to 10 in good health and CMV-seronegative.

Only one count was recorded for this clone. The chain couples TRBV28 to TRBJ2-1; tentative D call: TRBD1 (6 bases). Trimming stripped 5 bases from V and 3 bases from J, with 11 bases between. CDR3 size: 14 residues. Germline CDR1 is MDHEN and CDR2 is SYDVKM. The CDR3 protein is CASSPQGSYNEQFF. The CDR3 bases are TGTGCCAGCAGTCCCCAGGGGAGCTACAATGAGCAGTTCTTC.

The rearrangement joins TRBV5-1 to TRBJ2-6; possible D gene TRBD1, 6 bases. CDR1 and CDR2 from the germline V gene are SGHRS and YFSETQ. CDR3 size: 18 residues. V shed 4 bases and J shed 0 bases, with 17 bases lying between them. CDR3 sequence: CASSPGHQGYSGANVLTF. CDR3 nucleotides: TGCGCCAGCAGCCCGGGACACCAAGGTTACTCTGGGGCCAACGTCCTGACTTTC.

The J gene is TRBJ2-7, the V gene TRBV6-6, with D hard to call. The germline V gene encodes CDR1 MNHNY and CDR2 SVGAGI (reference sequence). Trimming took 0 bases from V and 4 from J, leaving 10 bases between them. This CDR3 is built from 14 residues. CDR3 in amino acids: CASSYSQQYYEQYF. The CDR3 DNA reads TGTGCCAGCAGTTACTCTCAACAGTATTACGAGCAGTACTTC.

The chain couples TRBV4-1 to TRBJ2-5, with 8 bases fitting TRBD2. V trimming: 4 bases; J trimming: 10 bases; junction bases outside the gene matches: 17. The CDR3 has 16 amino acids. Per the germline V gene, CDR1 is MGHRA and CDR2 is YSYEKL. The CDR3 loop is CASSPGGLLSWGNQYF. The CDR3 DNA sequence: TGCGCCAGCAGCCCGGGGGGGCTACTCTCCTGGGGAAACCAGTACTTC.

The rearrangement uses TRBV5-4 and TRBJ1-2; possible D gene TRBD1, 6 bases. CDR1 and CDR2 (germline): SGHNT, YYREEE (reference sequence). This CDR3 is 15 amino acids long. The V and J ends lost 1 base and 4 bases respectively, with 14 bases between them. The CDR3 nucleotides read TGTGCCAGCAGCTTGTGGGAAGGGGGTCGCTATGGCTACACCTTC. Translation: CASSLWEGGRYGYTF. Full variable domain (remainder filled in from reference TRBV5-4 and TRBJ1-2): ETGVTQSPTHLIKTRGQQVTLRCSSQSGHNTVSWYQQALGQGPQFIFQYYREEENGRGNFPPRFSGLQFPNYSSELNVNALELDDSALYLCASSLWEGGRYGYTFGSGTRLTVV.

This chain uses TRBV5-5 with TRBJ2-1; D might be TRBD1 (6 bases). The CDR3 is made up of 16 amino acids. Looked up from germline, CDR1 is SGHKS and CDR2 is YYEKEE (reference sequence). V was shortened by 3 bases and J by 6 bases, with 19 bases between the two germline ends. The DNA for the CDR3 is TGTGCCAGCAGCTCTGTCAACAGGGCCCCCGGCAATGAGCAGTTCTTC. Translating gives CASSSVNRAPGNEQFF.

A few counts support this clone. One end of the junction does not line up with germline, which may come from a read error. CDR3 in DNA: TGTTCCAGCAGAACGGGACTAGCGGGGAACCCGGATACGCAGTATTTT. It translates to CSSRTGLAGNPDTQYF. The chain employs TRBV7-9 and TRBJ2-3; TRBD2 matches at 13 bases. Germline CDR1 reads SEHNR; CDR2 reads FQNEAQ (reference sequence). The CDR3 has 16 amino acids.

The gene calls are TRBV2 and TRBJ1-1; no clear D gene. Trimming took 7 bases from V and 7 from J, leaving 7 bases between them. From germline, CDR1 is SNHLY and CDR2 FYNNEI. The length of the CDR3 is 10 residues. In DNA form, the CDR3 reads TGTGCCAGCAAGGGAGGTGAAGCTTTCTTT. Protein: CASKGGEAFF.

V gene TRBV4-1 combines with J gene TRBJ1-6, with TRBD1 as a possible D gene (5 bases). V dropped 3 bases and J dropped 9 bases, with 18 bases sitting between them. CDR1 is MGHRA and CDR2 is YSYEKL in the germline V gene. This CDR3 is built from 16 residues. CDR3 loop: CASSHPGGNVGSPLHF. Here the CDR3 DNA reads TGCGCCAGCAGCCACCCGGGGGGGAATGTAGGTTCACCCCTCCACTTT.

This clone was detected only a few times. The chain has TRBV28 and TRBJ1-2; D is possibly TRBD1 (5 bases). This CDR3 is built from 15 residues. Trimming took 6 bases from V and 4 from J, leaving 18 bases between them. Germline V lookup: CDR1 MDHEN, CDR2 SYDVKM. The CDR3 loop is CASSTIGEGIYGYTF. The CDR3 DNA reads TGTGCCAGCAGCACGATAGGGGAGGGGATCTATGGCTACACCTTC.

Concerning this clone: Other nucleotide sequences from this sample produce the same CDR3. The chain links TRBV6-1 to TRBJ2-5; 8 nucleotides line up with TRBD1. CDR3 length: 14 residues. Germline lookup yields CDR1 MNHNS and CDR2 SASEGT. Germline trimming cut 11 bases from V and 5 bases from J; bases unmatched to any gene: 13. CDR3 DNA sequence: TGTGCCCATACTAAAGAGGACAGGGATGAGACCCAGTACTTC. This codes for CAHTKEDRDETQYF.

The J gene is TRBJ2-1, the V gene TRBV5-1; perhaps TRBD1 as D (5 bases). The CDR3 length is 12 residues. CDR1 is SGHRS and CDR2 is YFSETQ in the germline V gene. V was cut by 4 bases and J by 8 bases, with 10 bases left in between. In DNA, the CDR3 is TGCGCCAGCAGCGCACAGGTCTATGAGCAGTTCTTC. It specifies CASSAQVYEQFF.

The J gene is TRBJ2-3, the V gene TRBV7-2, with 9 bases fitting TRBD1. CDR1 is SGHTA and CDR2 is FQGNSA in the germline V gene. This CDR3 has 16 amino acids. Losses at the gene ends were 4 bases for V and 1 base for J; bases not matched to a gene: 6. CDR3 DNA: TGTGCCAGCAGCTGGGGGACAGGGCGGGGCACAGATACGCAGTATTTT. Protein sequence: CASSWGTGRGTDTQYF.

This rearrangement joins TRBV7-3 to TRBJ2-2; TRBD2 agrees at 8 bases. Germline-derived CDR1 and CDR2 are SGHTA and FQGTGA. V shed 1 base and J 6 bases; nucleotides not matched to a gene: 13. CDR3 size: 18 residues. As DNA, the CDR3 is TGTGCCAGCAGCTTAAGAGGATCACAAGCGGGGGCCCCCGGGGAGCTGTTTTTT. Amino acids: CASSLRGSQAGAPGELFF.

The rearrangement uses TRBV2 and TRBJ2-5; maybe TRBD1 (5 bases). V was pared by 8 bases and J by 2 bases, with 15 bases between. This CDR3 contains 14 residues. Germline loops: CDR1 SNHLY, CDR2 FYNNEI. CDR3 in DNA: TGTGCCAGCCCCCCTCCAGGGAAGCAAGAGACCCAGTACTTC. Translated, it gives CASPPPGKQETQYF. Based on the CDR3 plus reference TRBV2 and TRBJ2-5, the full variable domain is EPEVTQTPSHQVTQMGQEVILRCVPISNHLYFYWYRQILGQKVEFLVSFYNNEISEKSEIFDDQFSVERPDGSNFTLKIRSTKLEDSAMYFCASPPPGKQETQYFGPGTRLLVL.

This chain links TRBV7-9 with TRBJ1-1, with TRBD1 matching over 8 bases. There are 17 residues in the CDR3. CDR1 and CDR2 (germline): SEHNR, FQNEAQ (reference sequence). V was clipped by 1 base and J by 0 bases; unmatched bases: 7. The CDR3 DNA sequence: TGTGCCAGCAGCTTAGAGTTGTTGGGACAGGTGAACACTGAAGCTTTCTTT. Translated, it gives CASSLELLGQVNTEAFF.

The chain employs TRBV29-1 and TRBJ2-2; D is possibly TRBD1 (5 bases). CDR3 length: 13 amino acids. V was trimmed by 7 bases and J by 2 bases, leaving 11 bases between them. Germline assignment: CDR1 SQVTM and CDR2 ANQGSEA. For the CDR3, the DNA is TGCAGCGCCCCGACAGAAAACACCGGGGAGCTGTTTTTT. Amino acids: CSAPTENTGELFF.

The chain links TRBV27 to TRBJ2-7; the D gene is possibly TRBD2 (6 bases). The CDR3 is made up of 15 amino acids. Deletions cut 5 bases from V and 2 bases from J, with 16 bases between. In germline, CDR1 is MNHEY, CDR2 SMNVEV (reference sequence). The CDR3 loop reads CASSIPGVPAYEQYF. CDR3 nucleotide sequence: TGTGCCAGCAGTATACCGGGGGTACCTGCCTACGAGCAGTACTTC.